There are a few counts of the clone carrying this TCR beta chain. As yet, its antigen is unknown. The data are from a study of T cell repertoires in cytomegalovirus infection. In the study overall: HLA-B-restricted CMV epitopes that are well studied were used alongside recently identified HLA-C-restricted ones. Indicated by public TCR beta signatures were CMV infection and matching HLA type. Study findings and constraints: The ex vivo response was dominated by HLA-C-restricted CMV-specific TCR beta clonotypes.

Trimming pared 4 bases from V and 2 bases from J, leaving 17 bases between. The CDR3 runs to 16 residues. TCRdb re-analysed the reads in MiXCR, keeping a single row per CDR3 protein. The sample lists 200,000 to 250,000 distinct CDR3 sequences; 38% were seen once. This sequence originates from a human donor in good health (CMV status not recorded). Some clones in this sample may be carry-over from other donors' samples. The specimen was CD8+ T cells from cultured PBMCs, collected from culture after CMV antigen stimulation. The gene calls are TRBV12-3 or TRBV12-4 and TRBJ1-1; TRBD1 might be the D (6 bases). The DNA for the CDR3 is TGTGCCAGCAGTTCCTCATACAGGGATGGAAACACTGAAGCTTTCTTT. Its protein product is CASSSSYRDGNTEAFF.